Listed here are 29 T cell receptor beta chains from one sample, sequenced in a study of T cells after yellow fever vaccination. From the 5' RACE reads, TCRdb called clonotypes with MiXCR, one entry per CDR3 protein. This table holds 250,000 to 350,000 distinct CDR3 sequences, 6.8% found once. The sequences come from PBMCs, collected about 41 days after the first yellow fever vaccination. Source of these receptors: a man aged 18 to 35 who received the YFV17D yellow fever vaccine.

This rearrangement joins TRBV5-1 to TRBJ2-7; 7 nucleotides agree with TRBD2. There are 16 residues in the CDR3. Germline assignment: CDR1 SGHRS and CDR2 YFSETQ. Unmatched junction bases numbered 7, after V lost 1 base and J lost 0 bases. The CDR3 sequence: CASSLWTGTNSYEQYF. The CDR3, as DNA: TGCGCCAGCAGCTTGTGGACCGGGACTAACTCCTACGAGCAGTACTTC.

This clonotype was recorded many times. Here the CDR3 DNA reads TGTGCCAGCAGTCAAACCGGGTCCGAGACCGGGGAGCTGTTTTTT. As protein: CASSQTGSETGELFF. This chain uses TRBV6-1 with TRBJ2-2; D uncertain. CDR1 MNHNS and CDR2 SASEGT come from the germline V gene. Trimming left V 5 bases short and J 5 bases short, with 15 bases between. CDR3 length: 15 amino acids.

The sample holds many counts of this clonotype. This sequence joins TRBV5-4 and TRBJ2-1; 10 bases are a match to TRBD1. CDR3 length: 14 amino acids. Unmatched junction bases numbered 2, after V lost 0 bases and J lost 8 bases. Germline CDR1 reads SGHNT; CDR2 reads YYREEE (reference sequence). The CDR3 sequence: CASSLGQGAYEQFF. CDR3 bases: TGTGCCAGCAGCTTGGGACAGGGGGCTTATGAGCAGTTCTTC. The full variable domain, rest sourced from reference TRBV5-4 and TRBJ2-1, is ETGVTQSPTHLIKTRGQQVTLRCSSQSGHNTVSWYQQALGQGPQFIFQYYREEENGRGNFPPRFSGLQFPNYSSELNVNALELDDSALYLCASSLGQGAYEQFFGPGTRLTVL.

This clonotype showed up many times. V is TRBV5-1 and J is TRBJ2-2; D perhaps matches TRBD2 (6 bases). CDR3 size: 15 residues. CDR1 is SGHRS and CDR2 is YFSETQ in the germline V gene. V dropped 2 bases and J dropped 7 bases, with 15 bases sitting between them. The CDR3 coding sequence is TGCGCCAGCAGCTTCCGGAGGGGCATAGACGGGGAGCTGTTTTTT. This encodes CASSFRRGIDGELFF.

This clonotype has only a few counts. The chain recombines TRBV5-1 with TRBJ2-5, with D hard to call. The CDR3 consists of 13 residues. V lost 1 base and J 5 bases, leaving 9 bases between the germline ends. CDR1 is SGHRS, CDR2 YFSETQ, per germline. CDR3 in amino acids: CASSLNPSETQYF. CDR3 DNA sequence: TGCGCCAGCAGCTTGAACCCATCCGAGACCCAGTACTTC.

Of note for this clonotype: The junction and the germline gene differ at one end; a read error may be behind it. CDR3: CASSPSIEGEAFF. Here the CDR3 DNA reads TGTGCTAGCAGCCCAAGCATCGAGGGTGAAGCTTTCTTT. The chain uses TRBV7-7 and TRBJ1-1, with D unclear. CDR3 length equals 13 residues. The germline CDR1 and CDR2 sequences are SSHAT and FNYEAQ (reference sequence).

The V gene is TRBV12-3 or TRBV12-4, the J gene TRBJ1-1; TRBD1 might be the D (6 bases). The CDR3 covers 14 residues. The ends were cut back, 3 bases at V and 3 bases at J, with 11 bases in the middle. The CDR3 spells CASSLRRGYTEAFF. CDR3 nucleotide sequence: TGTGCCAGCAGTTTGCGGAGGGGGTACACTGAAGCTTTCTTT.

The table lists this clonotype with many counts. The CDR3 DNA reads as TGTGCCAGCAGCTTAAACCCCCAGGTCGAACCAGAAAACACCATATATTTT. Residues: CASSLNPQVEPENTIYF. The V gene is TRBV7-2, the J gene TRBJ1-3; D unclear. The V gene lost 2 bases and the J gene lost 6 bases, with 20 bases spanning the gap. In germline, CDR1 is SGHTA, CDR2 FQGNSA. The CDR3 spans 17 residues.

The chain is built from TRBV7-8 and TRBJ1-2; a weak D match, TRBD1 (6 bases). The CDR3 covers 15 residues. CDR1 and CDR2 from the germline V gene are SGHVS and FQNEAQ. Trimming took 5 bases from V and 0 from J, leaving 13 bases between them. The CDR3 DNA is TGTGCCAGCAGCCCGAGACAGGCTTCTAACTATGGCTACACCTTC. Its translation is CASSPRQASNYGYTF. The full variable domain, rest sourced from reference TRBV7-8 and TRBJ1-2, is GAGVSQSPRYKVAKRGQDVALRCDPISGHVSLFWYQQALGQGPEFLTYFQNEAQLDKSGLPSDRFFAERPEGSVSTLKIQRTQQEDSAVYLCASSPRQASNYGYTFGSGTRLTVV.

J is TRBJ1-1 and V is TRBV7-2; D unclear. Germline V lookup: CDR1 SGHTA, CDR2 FQGNSA. The CDR3 extends over 14 amino acids. Trimming cost V 1 base and J 7 bases, with 13 bases left between them. The CDR3, as DNA: TGTGCCAGCAGCTTAGGTGCCTCTAAGTTTGAAGCTTTCTTT. It codes for CASSLGASKFEAFF.

The rearrangement links TRBV5-1 to TRBJ2-2, with TRBD1 matching over 10 bases. This CDR3 has 16 residues. CDR1 is SGHRS, CDR2 YFSETQ, per germline. The V gene end was trimmed by 0 bases and the J gene end by 7 bases; junction bases not matched to a gene: 6. The CDR3 region is CASSLDSGTGVGELFF. For the CDR3, the DNA is TGCGCCAGCAGCTTGGACTCCGGGACAGGGGTCGGGGAGCTGTTTTTT.

This chain joins TRBV7-2 and TRBJ2-1, with 9 nucleotides matching TRBD2. The CDR3 consists of 15 residues. The trim removed 4 bases at V and 5 bases at J, leaving 6 bases unmatched. CDR1 is SGHTA, CDR2 FQGNSA, per germline. This chain's CDR3 is CASSYRGGADNEQFF. The CDR3 DNA follows: TGTGCCAGCAGCTATCGCGGGGGGGCGGACAATGAGCAGTTCTTC.

J is TRBJ1-3 and V is TRBV12-3 or TRBV12-4; D unclear. CDR3 length: 15 residues. V lost 2 bases, J lost 4 bases, and 12 bases lay in between. The CDR3, as DNA: TGTGCCAGCAGTTTATCAGCCCAGGCGGGAAACACCATATATTTT. Protein sequence: CASSLSAQAGNTIYF.

This clonotype was found a few times. This chain connects TRBV13 to TRBJ1-1, with 11 positions matching TRBD1. The CDR3 has 17 residues. Germline V gene sequence: CDR1 PRHDT, CDR2 FYEKMQ (reference sequence). V gave up 4 bases and J gave up 2 bases; unmatched junction bases: 9. CDR3 region: CASSYYGQGARNTEAFF. CDR3 DNA: TGTGCCAGCAGCTACTATGGACAGGGGGCGAGAAACACTGAAGCTTTCTTT.

The rearrangement joins TRBV5-5 to TRBJ1-2; tentatively, D is TRBD1 (6 bases). CDR3 length: 14 amino acids. Germline lookup yields CDR1 SGHKS and CDR2 YYEKEE (reference sequence). The ends were cut back, 3 bases at V and 2 bases at J, with 11 bases in the middle. This CDR3 reads CASSWMGGNYGYTF. The CDR3 DNA reads as TGTGCCAGCAGCTGGATGGGGGGCAACTATGGCTACACCTTC.

This clonotype was seen a handful of times. The CDR3 sequence: CASSKGDRVYYGYTF. The CDR3 DNA is TGTGCCAGCAGCAAAGGGGACAGGGTCTACTATGGCTACACCTTC. The chain couples TRBV21-1 to TRBJ1-2; the tabulated D call, TRBD1, remains unverified against the DNA. TRBV21-1 is described as a pseudogene. The CDR3 sequence is 15 residues long.

This clonotype was observed a few times. The chain is built from TRBV14 and TRBJ2-1; D gene uncertain. Trimming left V 0 bases short and J 1 base short, with 19 bases between. The germline gives CDR1 SGHDN, CDR2 FVKESK. This CDR3 is 19 amino acids long. CDR3 nucleotide sequence: TGTGCCAGCAGCCAAGAAGGGTCGGTAGGGCGAGGTTCCTACAATGAGCAGTTCTTC. Its protein is CASSQEGSVGRGSYNEQFF.

This clonotype turned up a few times. The DNA for the CDR3 is TGTGCCAGCAGCCACAAAGGCGGCTGGGCAACAGAGACCCAGTACTTC. Residues: CASSHKGGWATETQYF. The chain links TRBV3-1 to TRBJ2-5, with no clear D. Germline V lookup: CDR1 LGHDT, CDR2 YNNKEL (reference sequence). The CDR3 sequence is 16 residues long. V was trimmed by 3 bases and J by 4 bases, leaving 18 bases between them.

This clonotype was picked up a small number of times. The gene calls are TRBV4-3 and TRBJ2-3, with D possibly called TRBD1 or TRBD2 (5 bases each). V shed 1 base and J shed 4 bases, with 18 bases lying between them. CDR1 LGHNA and CDR2 YSLEER come from the germline V gene. This CDR3 has 17 amino acids. CDR3 DNA sequence: TGCGCCAGCAGCCAAGGGGCCGGGGCCTCGGGCGCAGATACGCAGTATTTT. The encoded protein is CASSQGAGASGADTQYF.

This clonotype was observed a handful of times. CDR3 residues: CASSNGDRGKGYTF. The DNA for the CDR3 is TGCGCCAGCAGCAACGGGGACAGGGGGAAAGGCTACACCTTC. V and J are TRBV5-1 and TRBJ1-2; TRBD1 aligns across 11 bases. Germline V lookup: CDR1 SGHRS, CDR2 YFSETQ. CDR3 length: 14 amino acids. V shed 4 bases and J 8 bases; nucleotides not matched to a gene: 7.

The V call is TRBV25-1, the J call TRBJ1-1, with TRBD1 as a possible D gene (5 bases). Per germline, CDR1 MGHDK and CDR2 SYGVNS. V lost 3 bases, J lost 6 bases, and 14 bases lay in between. The CDR3 length is 14 residues. CDR3 region: CASSDPWGGAEAFF. The CDR3 DNA reads TGTGCCAGCAGTGACCCCTGGGGGGGGGCTGAAGCTTTCTTT. The variable domain in full, completed from reference TRBV25-1 and TRBJ1-1, reads EADIYQTPRYLVIGTGKKITLECSQTMGHDKMYWYQQDPGMELHLIHYSYGVNSTEKGDLSSESTVSRIRTEHFPLTLESARPSHTSQYLCASSDPWGGAEAFFGQGTRLTVV.

This chain uses TRBV29-1 with TRBJ2-5; D might be TRBD2 (7 bases). V shed 2 bases and J shed 2 bases, with 15 bases lying between them. The germline V gene has CDR1 SQVTM and CDR2 ANQGSEA. The CDR3 has 15 amino acids. The CDR3: CSVERGRGGQETQYF. The CDR3 DNA reads TGCAGCGTTGAACGGGGAAGGGGGGGGCAAGAGACCCAGTACTTC.

The chain combines TRBV2 with TRBJ1-1; possibly TRBD1 for D (6 bases). Germline V gene sequence: CDR1 SNHLY, CDR2 FYNNEI. V was pared by 4 bases and J by 5 bases, with 14 bases between. There are 14 residues in the CDR3. CDR3 coding DNA: TGTGCCAGCAGTGCGGACAGTGGGGGGACTGAAGCTTTCTTT. Its protein product is CASSADSGGTEAFF. The full variable domain, completed using reference TRBV2 and TRBJ1-1, is EPEVTQTPSHQVTQMGQEVILRCVPISNHLYFYWYRQILGQKVEFLVSFYNNEISEKSEIFDDQFSVERPDGSNFTLKIRSTKLEDSAMYFCASSADSGGTEAFFGQGTRLTVV.

This clonotype was picked up a small number of times. V and J are TRBV7-3 and TRBJ2-3; 8 nucleotides match TRBD2. This CDR3 region has 15 residues. J gave up 5 bases and V 3 bases, and 7 bases lay outside the gene matches. CDR1 is SGHTA, CDR2 FQGTGA, per germline. The CDR3 coding sequence is TGTGCCAGCAGCTTTCGGGGGGGCCAGGGAGATACGCAGTATTTT. Translating it yields CASSFRGGQGDTQYF. Based on the CDR3 plus reference TRBV7-3 and TRBJ2-3, the full variable domain is GAGVSQTPSNKVTEKGKYVELRCDPISGHTALYWYRQSLGQGPEFLIYFQGTGAADDSGLPNDRFFAVRPEGSVSTLKIQRTERGDSAVYLCASSFRGGQGDTQYFGPGTRLTVL.

This clonotype was seen many times. This sequence joins TRBV12-3 or TRBV12-4 and TRBJ1-1, with D perhaps matching TRBD1 (5 bases). The CDR3 is 15 amino acids. Deletions cut 8 bases from V and 8 bases from J, with 24 bases between. CDR3 in amino acids: CASSLGPGPVSEAFF. The CDR3 nucleotides are TGTGCCAGCTCACTGGGGCCGGGACCCGTATCGGAAGCTTTCTTT.

The chain has TRBV11-2 and TRBJ2-1; 7 bases line up with TRBD1. The CDR3 has 16 amino acids. Per the germline V gene, CDR1 is SGHAT and CDR2 is FQNNGV. The junction had 14 bases not matched to a gene; V was cut back by 9 bases and J by 3 bases. CDR3 DNA: TGTGCCAGGGGCCTTGGGGACAGTGCGTACTACAATGAGCAGTTCTTC. It codes for CARGLGDSAYYNEQFF.

The chain couples TRBV6-2 or TRBV6-3 to TRBJ2-1, with no clear D. V lost 2 bases and J 9 bases, leaving 5 bases between the germline ends. CDR3 length: 11 residues. The germline CDR1 and CDR2 sequences are MNHEY and SVGEGT. The CDR3 nucleotides read TGTGCCAGCAGTTACGGGTTTGAGCAGTTCTTC. As protein: CASSYGFEQFF.

The rearrangement joins TRBV9 to TRBJ1-2; D might be TRBD1 (6 bases). Trimming cost V 0 bases and J 8 bases, with 11 bases left between them. Germline V lookup: CDR1 SGDLS, CDR2 YYNGEE. CDR3 size: 13 residues. The CDR3 bases are TGTGCCAGCAGCGTAGGAGGGGGAAGGGGCTACACCTTC. It yields the protein CASSVGGGRGYTF.

V usage is TRBV19 and J usage is TRBJ2-3; D not resolved. Trimming pared 7 bases from V and 0 bases from J, leaving 14 bases between. This CDR3 contains 15 residues. The germline V gene encodes CDR1 LNHDA and CDR2 SQIVND (reference sequence). CDR3 sequence: CASTLGSPSTDTQYF. CDR3 DNA: TGTGCCAGTACCCTGGGTAGCCCAAGCACAGATACGCAGTATTTT.